This T cell receptor (beta chain) was sequenced in a study of T cell changes during pregnancy in multiple sclerosis. TCRdb's copy holds only in-frame clones and misses some; the assay was immunoSEQ multiplex PCR. The sample yields 20,000 to 30,000 clones, roughly 90% seen once. Germline loops: CDR1 GTSNPN, CDR2 SVGIG (reference sequence). V was cut by 2 bases and J by 7 bases, with 26 bases left in between. There are 17 residues in the CDR3. The sequence came from a female donor in good health, enrolled as a control in a pregnancy study. The sequencing used CD8+ T cells from peripheral blood mononuclear cells, collected in the third trimester of pregnancy. The chain uses TRBV30 and TRBJ1-2, with a possible D match to TRBD1 (5 bases). CDR3 protein: CAWSSLVNKGARRGYTF. In nucleotides, the CDR3 is TGTGCCTGGAGTTCACTGGTAAACAAAGGGGCGCGTCGTGGCTACACCTTC.